This T cell receptor beta chain was profiled in a study of blood T cell repertoires in COVID-19. About the study: The samples span acute and convalescent COVID-19 from the United States, Italy and Spain. Sources were T cells, B-cell-depleted T cells, or PBMCs; the material itself was cDNA or gDNA.

One Seattle source followed patients from active infection through their disease course. After removal of 3 bases from V and 0 bases from J, the junction contained 4 bases not matched to a gene. This CDR3 has 16 amino acids. Germline loops: CDR1 KGHSH, CDR2 LQKENI. Source study methods: Amplification of reference gene primers was used by the study to estimate nucleated cell counts. TCRdb keeps only in-frame clones here, not all; method: immunoSEQ multiplex PCR. For V, J and clone size, that table is used; D and trimming come from the DNA. The data contain some 300,000 clones, approximately 90% of them singletons.

The source is a woman between 45 and 65 years old with COVID-19, enrolled during active disease. Sequencing was done on a sample of peripheral blood. The chain carries TRBV18 and TRBJ2-3; 9 bases align to TRBD1. CDR3 sequence (DNA): TGTGCCAGCTCACCGGCCGGGACAGGGAGCACAGATACGCAGTATTTT. It yields the protein CASSPAGTGSTDTQYF.